One and the same sample provided the 23 T cell receptor beta chains below, sequenced in a study of blood T cell repertoires in COVID-19. Profiled with immunoSEQ multiplex PCR; TCRdb holds only in-frame clones, not every one. The data contain roughly 240,000 clones, about 82% of them singletons. The sequenced sample consisted of peripheral blood. Receptors originate from an elderly woman with COVID-19, enrolled during active disease.

V is TRBV2 and J is TRBJ2-2; 7 nucleotides line up with TRBD2. This CDR3 region has 14 residues. With V trimmed by 7 bases and J by 8 bases, 10 bases remained unmatched. Germline loops: CDR1 SNHLY, CDR2 FYNNEI. CDR3 coding DNA: TGTGCCAGCATGAGCACAGGAGCGGGAGGGGAGCTGTTTTTT. Protein: CASMSTGAGGELFF. Full variable domain (remainder filled in from reference TRBV2 and TRBJ2-2): EPEVTQTPSHQVTQMGQEVILRCVPISNHLYFYWYRQILGQKVEFLVSFYNNEISEKSEIFDDQFSVERPDGSNFTLKIRSTKLEDSAMYFCASMSTGAGGELFFGEGSRLTVL.

The sample holds one count of this clone. The gene calls are TRBV3-1 (or the pseudogene TRBV3-2) and TRBJ1-1; TRBD1 agrees at 8 bases. The germline V gene has CDR1 LGHDT and CDR2 YNNKEL (reference sequence). This CDR3 region has 16 residues. The V and J ends lost 8 bases and 0 bases, in that order; junction bases with no gene match: 11. Here the CDR3 reads CASGAGGGRMNTEAFF. The CDR3 nucleotides read TGTGCCAGCGGAGCAGGGGGCGGGCGCATGAACACTGAAGCTTTCTTT.

The rearrangement links TRBV19 to TRBJ1-2, with 12 bases fitting TRBD1. The CDR3 extends over 16 amino acids. Germline CDR1 is LNHDA and CDR2 is SQIVND (reference sequence). Trimming took 6 bases from V and 3 from J; bases not matched to a gene: 8. The CDR3 sequence is CASRLAGTGGDYGYTF. The CDR3 nucleotides read TGTGCCAGTAGGTTAGCCGGGACAGGGGGCGACTATGGCTACACCTTC. The full variable domain, its missing parts supplied by reference TRBV19 and TRBJ1-2, is DGGITQSPKYLFRKEGQNVTLSCEQNLNHDAMYWYRQDPGQGLRLIYYSQIVNDFQKGDIAEGYSVSREKKESFPLTVTSAQKNPTAFYLCASRLAGTGGDYGYTFGSGTRLTVV.

The chain has TRBV6-6 and TRBJ2-1; maybe TRBD2 (6 bases). This CDR3 is built from 12 residues. Germline V gives CDR1 MNHNY, CDR2 SVGAGI (reference sequence). V was pared by 6 bases and J by 9 bases, with 12 bases between. CDR3 bases: TGTGCCAGCAGCCCTTGGGGAGGTGAGCAGTTCTTC. Amino acids: CASSPWGGEQFF.

This clone was found a few times. This chain uses TRBV2 with TRBJ2-5; 9 nucleotides align to TRBD2. The CDR3 sequence is 17 residues long. Trimming cost V 0 bases and J 3 bases; bases outside gene matches: 8. The germline gives CDR1 SNHLY, CDR2 FYNNEI. The CDR3 DNA sequence: TGTGCCAGCAGTGAAGCGCTAGGGTCTAGCGGGGAAGAGACCCAGTACTTC. This sequence encodes CASSEALGSSGEETQYF.

This clone was recorded only once. This likely comes from a read error, as the CDR3 has no conserved phenylalanine or tryptophan at its end. No DNA is shown, since the ends of the CDR3 on it are uncertain; the CDR3 is the one TCRdb lists. The chain couples TRBV28 to TRBJ1-3; the table's D call TRBD1 went unverified against the DNA. CDR1 is MDHEN, CDR2 SYDVKM, per germline. The CDR3 contains 14 residues when both ends are counted. The chain's CDR3 is CASSPGTTTNKNEL.

This sequence joins TRBV28 and TRBJ1-2, with 10 bases that match TRBD1. J gave up 6 bases and V 3 bases, and 4 bases lay outside the gene matches. CDR1 and CDR2 from the germline V gene are MDHEN and SYDVKM. CDR3 length: 14 amino acids. In DNA form, the CDR3 reads TGTGCCAGCAGTTTGACAGGGGGCAGGAATGGCTACACCTTC. Residues: CASSLTGGRNGYTF.

This clone was recorded only once. The chain couples TRBV2 to TRBJ1-4, with 7 bases matching TRBD1. CDR3 length: 14 residues. The V gene's germline CDR1 is SNHLY and CDR2 FYNNEI. V shed 7 bases, J shed 5 bases, and the junction held 7 bases outside the gene matches. The CDR3 DNA follows: TGTGCCAGCACGCGACAGGGCGTCAATGAAAAACTGTTTTTT. Translation: CASTRQGVNEKLFF. The whole variable domain, filled in from reference TRBV2 and TRBJ1-4, reads EPEVTQTPSHQVTQMGQEVILRCVPISNHLYFYWYRQILGQKVEFLVSFYNNEISEKSEIFDDQFSVERPDGSNFTLKIRSTKLEDSAMYFCASTRQGVNEKLFFGSGTQLSVL.

The gene calls are TRBV6-2 or TRBV6-3 and TRBJ1-2, with 9 bases that match TRBD1. J lost 3 bases, V lost 4 bases, and 12 bases had no gene match. The CDR3 covers 17 residues. In germline, CDR1 is MNHEY, CDR2 SVGEGT. The CDR3 is CASSSTDRGEKYYGYTF. As DNA, the CDR3 is TGTGCCAGCAGTTCAACGGACAGGGGTGAAAAATACTATGGCTACACCTTC.

This chain uses TRBV19 with TRBJ1-5; no clear D. The CDR3 is 15 amino acids. V lost 1 base to trimming and J lost 0 bases, with 7 bases between them. Germline loops: CDR1 LNHDA, CDR2 SQIVND (reference sequence). The DNA for the CDR3 is TGTGCCAGTAGTATAGGGGCTGGTAGCAATCAGCCCCAGCATTTT. Residues: CASSIGAGSNQPQHF.

V usage is TRBV6-5 and J usage is TRBJ1-1; possibly TRBD1 for D (5 bases). V was pared by 6 bases and J by 6 bases, with 8 bases between. The germline V gene encodes CDR1 MNHEY and CDR2 SVGAGI. CDR3 length: 11 residues. The CDR3 sequence is CASRGLSEAFF. DNA of the CDR3: TGTGCCAGCAGGGGACTGTCTGAAGCTTTCTTT.

This chain links TRBV6-5 with TRBJ1-1, with D possibly matching TRBD1 (6 bases). CDR1 is MNHEY and CDR2 is SVGAGI in the germline V gene. V was cut by 7 bases and J by 1 base, with 13 bases left in between. CDR3 length: 14 amino acids. The CDR3 DNA follows: TGTGCCAGCACCCTAGGACAGCCGAACACTGAAGCTTTCTTT. Translated, it gives CASTLGQPNTEAFF.

The chain uses TRBV28 and TRBJ2-7; 7 positions agree with TRBD2. The CDR3 has 14 residues. Trimming took 8 bases from V and 2 from J; bases not matched to a gene: 9. Looked up from germline, CDR1 is MDHEN and CDR2 is SYDVKM. The CDR3 loop is CASRAGGETYEQYV. The DNA of the CDR3 is TGTGCCAGCCGGGCTGGGGGGGAAACCTACGAGCAGTACGTC.

J is TRBJ1-3 and V is TRBV6-5, with TRBD1 identical over 8 bases. In germline, CDR1 is MNHEY, CDR2 SVGAGI. Unmatched junction bases numbered 5, after V lost 5 bases and J lost 2 bases. The CDR3 totals 15 residues. The CDR3 here is CASSRQGSAGNTIYF. CDR3 DNA: TGTGCCAGCAGTCGACAGGGGAGCGCTGGAAACACCATATATTTT.

The chain uses TRBV27 and TRBJ2-3; TRBD1 agrees at 7 bases. The V segment lost 3 bases and the J segment 5 bases; nucleotides outside the gene matches: 8. The germline gives CDR1 MNHEY, CDR2 SMNVEV (reference sequence). This CDR3 is 15 amino acids long. The CDR3 bases are TGTGCCAGCAGTTTGTATAAGGGGGCGGGAGATACGCAGTATTTT. It translates to CASSLYKGAGDTQYF.

The chain joins TRBV19 to TRBJ1-5; D is ambiguous. V lost 0 bases and J 5 bases, leaving 11 bases between the germline ends. In germline, CDR1 is LNHDA, CDR2 SQIVND (reference sequence). There are 15 residues in the CDR3. The CDR3 DNA reads TGTGCCAGTAGTATAGATCTGCGGGAGGATCAGCCCCAGCATTTT. Translated: CASSIDLREDQPQHF. Looking up the rest from reference TRBV19 and TRBJ1-5 gives the full variable domain: DGGITQSPKYLFRKEGQNVTLSCEQNLNHDAMYWYRQDPGQGLRLIYYSQIVNDFQKGDIAEGYSVSREKKESFPLTVTSAQKNPTAFYLCASSIDLREDQPQHFGDGTRLSIL.

The chain joins TRBV20-1 to TRBJ1-6, with D hard to call. The V and J ends lost 4 bases and 14 bases respectively, with 12 bases between them. The length of the CDR3 is 11 residues. Germline V lookup: CDR1 DFQATT, CDR2 SNEGSKA (reference sequence). The CDR3 DNA reads TGCAGTGCTACAGTACCCCCGACCCTCCACTTT. Translation: CSATVPPTLHF.

This clone was recorded only once. The chain combines TRBV18 with TRBJ1-1, with D perhaps matching TRBD1 (5 bases). V was trimmed by 3 bases and J by 2 bases, leaving 13 bases between them. Germline-derived CDR1 and CDR2 are KGHSH and LQKENI. The CDR3 has 15 residues. The CDR3 bases are TGTGCCAGCTCACCCGCGCGGACACCCAACACTGAAGCTTTCTTT. Protein sequence: CASSPARTPNTEAFF.

To note about this clone: The identical CDR3 is also encoded by other nucleotide sequences in the sample. The chain carries TRBV6-1 and TRBJ2-7; D not resolved. Germline CDR1 and CDR2: MNHNS and SASEGT. The CDR3 consists of 12 residues. V dropped 3 bases and J dropped 6 bases, with 9 bases sitting between them. CDR3 region: CASSDSPFEQYF. The CDR3 bases are TGTGCCAGCAGTGACAGTCCGTTCGAGCAGTACTTC.

The chain combines TRBV6-5 with TRBJ1-1, with D maybe TRBD1 (5 bases). CDR1 MNHEY and CDR2 SVGAGI come from the germline V gene. The CDR3 extends over 12 amino acids. The ends were cut back, 2 bases at V and 7 bases at J, with 8 bases in the middle. Written as DNA, the CDR3 is TGTGCCAGCAGTTACCAGGGAATTGAAGCTTTCTTT. It yields the protein CASSYQGIEAFF.

The rearrangement uses TRBV7-3 and TRBJ2-1; possibly TRBD1 for D (6 bases). CDR3 length: 16 residues. The V gene lost 1 base and the J gene lost 6 bases, with 16 bases spanning the gap. CDR1 SGHTA and CDR2 FQGTGA come from the germline V gene. CDR3 residues: CASSLNPPGQSNEQFF. The CDR3 DNA follows: TGTGCCAGCAGCTTAAACCCCCCCGGACAGAGCAATGAGCAGTTCTTC. Complete variable domain (other parts from reference TRBV7-3 and TRBJ2-1): GAGVSQTPSNKVTEKGKYVELRCDPISGHTALYWYRQSLGQGPEFLIYFQGTGAADDSGLPNDRFFAVRPEGSVSTLKIQRTERGDSAVYLCASSLNPPGQSNEQFFGPGTRLTVL.

The table lists this clone with a count of one. The chain links TRBV7-8 to TRBJ2-3; the D is unclear. The V gene lost 5 bases and the J gene lost 0 bases, with 18 bases spanning the gap. CDR3 length: 17 residues. Germline V lookup: CDR1 SGHVS, CDR2 FQNEAQ. The CDR3 bases are TGTGCCAGCAGCCTGAACCCCCTAGTTGTCAGCACAGATACGCAGTATTTT. Protein sequence: CASSLNPLVVSTDTQYF.

The CDR3 coding sequence is TGTGCCAGCAGCTTGGCCCAGCGGGGCCTCACAGATACGCAGTATTTT. Translating gives CASSLAQRGLTDTQYF. This rearrangement joins TRBV5-4 to TRBJ2-3; 7 nucleotides match TRBD2. This CDR3 is built from 16 residues. Germline CDR1 and CDR2: SGHNT and YYREEE (reference sequence). V lost 0 bases to trimming and J lost 2 bases; unmatched junction nucleotides: 6.